One and the same sample provided the 12 T cell receptor beta chains below, sequenced in a study of cytomegalovirus exposure and HLA in healthy donors. PCR involved 60 Vbeta and 13 Jbeta primers. Profiled with immunoSEQ multiplex PCR; TCRdb holds only in-frame clones, not every one. The table includes 110,000 or so clones, 70% to 85% detected once. The sample was PBMCs. The receptors were sampled from a woman aged 40 to 49 in good health and CMV-seropositive.

The chain couples TRBV2 to TRBJ2-3; D may be TRBD2 (5 bases). This CDR3 has 14 amino acids. Germline assignment: CDR1 SNHLY and CDR2 FYNNEI. V lost 8 bases and J 2 bases, leaving 14 bases between the germline ends. CDR3 DNA sequence: TGTGCCAGCTCCGGACTCATCCTCACAGATACGCAGTATTTT. This sequence encodes CASSGLILTDTQYF.

The rearrangement links TRBV9 to TRBJ1-2, with D possibly matching TRBD1 (6 bases). The CDR3 covers 14 residues. Germline V CDR1 and CDR2: SGDLS, YYNGEE. Trimming removed 7 bases from V and 4 bases from J, with 17 bases in between. In DNA, the CDR3 is TGTGCCAGCGGCAGTAACAGGGCGTCCTATGGCTACACCTTC. It is translated as CASGSNRASYGYTF.

The chain employs TRBV5-6 and TRBJ1-2; 7 nucleotides align to TRBD1. The V and J ends lost 4 bases and 0 bases, in that order; junction bases with no gene match: 9. Germline V gene lookup returns CDR1 SGHDT and CDR2 YYEEEE. The CDR3 extends over 16 amino acids. CDR3 nucleotides: TGTGCCAGCAGCCCGGGGACAGCGAGGGCTAACTATGGCTACACCTTC. Its translation: CASSPGTARANYGYTF.

This chain links TRBV28 with TRBJ1-1, with 9 bases lining up with TRBD1. This CDR3 contains 16 residues. V dropped 5 bases and J dropped 5; count of bases not matched to a gene: 12. Per the germline V gene, CDR1 is MDHEN and CDR2 is SYDVKM. The CDR3 reads CASSPGTGSGSTEAFF. Here the CDR3 DNA reads TGTGCCAGCAGTCCCGGGACAGGGAGCGGGTCGACTGAAGCTTTCTTT.

This chain uses TRBV28 with TRBJ1-1, with D possibly matching TRBD1 (6 bases). V lost 5 bases, J lost 2 bases, and 15 bases lay in between. The CDR3 is 15 amino acids. Germline CDR1 reads MDHEN; CDR2 reads SYDVKM. As DNA, the CDR3 is TGTGCCAGCAGTATCCAAAGGACAGAAAACACTGAAGCTTTCTTT. Translated: CASSIQRTENTEAFF.

The rearrangement links TRBV9 to TRBJ2-3; TRBD2 might be the D (6 bases). The CDR3 extends over 18 amino acids. V shed 0 bases and J shed 4 bases, with 21 bases lying between them. The germline CDR1 and CDR2 sequences are SGDLS and YYNGEE. The CDR3 DNA reads as TGTGCCAGCAGCGTAGCGACGTATACGGGACTTACCGCAGATACGCAGTATTTT. Protein product: CASSVATYTGLTADTQYF. The whole variable domain, filled in from reference TRBV9 and TRBJ2-3, reads DSGVTQTPKHLITATGQRVTLRCSPRSGDLSVYWYQQSLDQGLQFLIQYYNGEERAKGNILERFSAQQFPDLHSELNLSSLELGDSALYFCASSVATYTGLTADTQYFGPGTRLTVL.

The chain links TRBV5-1 to TRBJ2-5, with TRBD1 as a possible D gene (6 bases). The better agreement between TRBJ2-7 and the DNA end casts doubt on the J call. The CDR3 length is 16 residues. Germline V gene data show CDR1 as SGHRS and CDR2 as YFSETQ. The DNA for the CDR3 is TGCGCCAGCAGCTCTACCCCCGGGACAAATACCTACGAGCAGTACTTC. It specifies CASSSTPGTNTYEQYF.

V usage is TRBV7-9 and J usage is TRBJ2-7; D is uncertain. The germline V gene has CDR1 SEHNR and CDR2 FQNEAQ (reference sequence). The CDR3 runs to 14 residues. V dropped 0 bases and J dropped 3 bases, with 9 bases sitting between them. CDR3 DNA sequence: TGTGCCAGCAGCTTAGCCAGTTACAACTACGAGCAGTACTTC. It yields the protein CASSLASYNYEQYF.

The chain links TRBV2 to TRBJ2-7; TRBD2 agrees at 12 bases. This CDR3 is built from 15 residues. V lost 7 bases to trimming and J lost 6 bases; unmatched junction nucleotides: 10. CDR1 SNHLY and CDR2 FYNNEI come from the germline V gene. CDR3 bases: TGTGCCAGCAACGGACTAGCGGGACCCTCCCTCGAGCAGTACTTC. Translation: CASNGLAGPSLEQYF.

This clone was seen only a few times. This chain connects TRBV7-8 to TRBJ2-5, with 7 bases matching TRBD2. Germline V gene data show CDR1 as SGHVS and CDR2 as FQNEAQ. This CDR3 region has 14 residues. The V segment lost 5 bases and the J segment 9 bases; nucleotides outside the gene matches: 12. The CDR3 protein is CASSPRSGAGAQYF. The CDR3 DNA sequence: TGTGCCAGCAGCCCCAGAAGCGGGGCGGGGGCCCAGTACTTC.

The chain joins TRBV7-8 to TRBJ2-2, with TRBD1 identical over 10 bases. After removal of 3 bases from V and 0 bases from J, the junction contained 1 base not matched to a gene. This CDR3 spans 16 amino acids. Germline V gives CDR1 SGHVS, CDR2 FQNEAQ. This chain's CDR3 is CASSFGQGANTGELFF. CDR3 sequence (DNA): TGTGCCAGCAGCTTCGGACAGGGGGCGAACACCGGGGAGCTGTTTTTT.

The V and J genes are TRBV19 and TRBJ2-1; 9 nucleotides match TRBD1. The length of the CDR3 is 14 residues. J lost 4 bases, V lost 6 bases, and 4 bases had no gene match. CDR1 is LNHDA and CDR2 is SQIVND in the germline V gene (reference sequence). The DNA for the CDR3 is TGTGCCAGTAGAGGACAGGGGTTTTACAATGAGCAGTTCTTC. It is translated as CASRGQGFYNEQFF.